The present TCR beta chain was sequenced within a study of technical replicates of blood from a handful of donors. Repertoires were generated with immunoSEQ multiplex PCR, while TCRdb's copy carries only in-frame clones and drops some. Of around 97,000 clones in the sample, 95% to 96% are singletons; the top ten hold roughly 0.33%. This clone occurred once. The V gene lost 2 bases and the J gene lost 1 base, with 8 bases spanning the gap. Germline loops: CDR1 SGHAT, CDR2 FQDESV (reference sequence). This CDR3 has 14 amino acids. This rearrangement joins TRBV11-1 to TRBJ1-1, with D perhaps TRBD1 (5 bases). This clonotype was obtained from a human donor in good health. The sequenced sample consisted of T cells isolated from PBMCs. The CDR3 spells CASSLQGPNTEAFF. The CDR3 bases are TGTGCCAGCAGCTTACAGGGCCCGAACACTGAAGCTTTCTTT.